Listed here are 17 T cell receptor beta chains from one sample, sequenced in a study of T-cell reconstitution after alpha-beta-depleted transplantation in children. Using unique molecular identifiers, the investigators prepared the TCRbeta library. Each CDR3 protein is one row after TCRdb ran MiXCR on the PCR reads. The sample yields 250,000 to 300,000 distinct CDR3 sequences, about a tenth seen once. Here the sequenced sample was PBMCs, taken before TCRalphabeta/CD19-depleted stem cell transplant. These receptors were collected from a boy under two years old with acute myeloid leukemia, due to receive a stem cell transplant.

The rearrangement uses TRBV20-1 and TRBJ2-1; D gene uncertain. The CDR3 is 17 residues long. The germline V and J ends were trimmed by 3 bases and 0 bases, with 18 bases remaining between them. Germline V gene data show CDR1 as DFQATT and CDR2 as SNEGSKA (reference sequence). In nucleotides, the CDR3 is TGCAGTGCTAGGGCGTCTGTTGGCGGCAGCTCCTACAATGAGCAGTTCTTC. Protein sequence: CSARASVGGSSYNEQFF.

The table lists this clonotype with many counts. This chain uses TRBV20-1 with TRBJ2-1; TRBD2 aligns across 13 bases. V shed 1 base, J shed 4 bases, and the junction held 4 bases outside the gene matches. This CDR3 has 16 amino acids. Per germline, CDR1 DFQATT and CDR2 SNEGSKA (reference sequence). The CDR3 loop reads CSARARTSGSYNEQFF. Written as DNA, the CDR3 is TGCAGTGCTAGAGCGCGGACTAGCGGGAGTTACAATGAGCAGTTCTTC.

A few counts support this clonotype. The chain couples TRBV15 to TRBJ2-1, with 8 nucleotides matching TRBD1. CDR3 length: 19 residues. V lost 0 bases to trimming and J lost 7 bases; unmatched junction nucleotides: 17. CDR1 and CDR2 from the germline V gene are LNHNV and YYDKDF (reference sequence). DNA for the CDR3: TGTGCCACCAGCAGAGAGGAAATATTACGTGACAGGGGTTCAAATGAGCAGTTCTTC. It is translated as CATSREEILRDRGSNEQFF.

The chain carries TRBV20-1 and TRBJ2-1; possible D gene TRBD2, 6 bases. This CDR3 is built from 13 residues. Germline V gene lookup returns CDR1 DFQATT and CDR2 SNEGSKA (reference sequence). V lost 0 bases, J lost 12 bases, and 15 bases lay in between. The chain's CDR3 is CSAREASPEGQFF. CDR3 nucleotides: TGCAGTGCTAGAGAAGCTAGTCCGGAGGGGCAGTTCTTC.

In this sample, this clonotype turned up many times. The chain has TRBV10-3 and TRBJ1-5; 9 positions agree with TRBD1. There are 14 residues in the CDR3. Germline values: CDR1 ENHRY, CDR2 SYGVKD. Germline trimming cut 4 bases from V and 2 bases from J; bases unmatched to any gene: 0. The CDR3 sequence is CAISGTGGNQPQHF. The CDR3, as DNA: TGTGCCATCAGTGGGACAGGGGGCAATCAGCCCCAGCATTTT.

There are a few counts of this clonotype. The chain combines TRBV29-1 with TRBJ1-1; D gene uncertain. Trimming removed 4 bases at V and 6 bases at J, with 3 bases between. The CDR3 extends over 9 amino acids. The V gene's germline CDR1 is SQVTM and CDR2 ANQGSEA. The CDR3 loop reads CSVAPEAFF. The CDR3 DNA is TGCAGCGTTGCTCCTGAAGCTTTCTTT.

This clonotype was picked up many times. The chain has TRBV6-1 and TRBJ2-3; 8 bases are shared with TRBD1. The germline gives CDR1 MNHNS, CDR2 SASEGT. V shed 6 bases, J shed 5 bases, and the junction held 13 bases outside the gene matches. The CDR3 runs to 16 residues. The CDR3 sequence: CASSFDRGGGRDTQYF. The CDR3 DNA is TGTGCCAGCAGCTTCGACAGGGGAGGTGGAAGAGATACGCAGTATTTT.

This clonotype was counted a few times. The chain carries TRBV27 and TRBJ2-6, with D unclear. Germline CDR1 reads MNHEY; CDR2 reads SMNVEV (reference sequence). V shed 1 base and J shed 0 bases, with 13 bases lying between them. This CDR3 is built from 18 residues. The CDR3 coding sequence is TGTGCCAGCAGTTTATTTGGACCCACGAGCTCTGGGGCCAACGTCCTGACTTTC. Encoded protein: CASSLFGPTSSGANVLTF. Full variable domain (missing parts from reference TRBV27 and TRBJ2-6): EAQVTQNPRYLITVTGKKLTVTCSQNMNHEYMSWYRQDPGLGLRQIYYSMNVEVTDKGDVPEGYKVSRKEKRNFPLILESPSPNQTSLYFCASSLFGPTSSGANVLTFGAGSRLTVL.

The sample holds many counts of this clonotype. The J gene is TRBJ2-7, the V gene TRBV10-3; no firm D call. The CDR3 is 10 amino acids. Germline V gives CDR1 ENHRY, CDR2 SYGVKD. Deletions cut 10 bases from V and 4 bases from J, with 8 bases between. The CDR3 coding sequence is TGTGCCACTATGAAATACGAGCAGTACTTC. This sequence encodes CATMKYEQYF.

The genes are TRBV2 and TRBJ1-5; the match to TRBD1 covers 7 bases. The V gene end was trimmed by 5 bases and the J gene end by 7 bases; junction bases not matched to a gene: 5. Germline CDR1 reads SNHLY; CDR2 reads FYNNEI. The CDR3 covers 13 residues. CDR3 sequence (DNA): TGTGCCAGCAGTCTACAGGGGCGGCAGCCCCAGCATTTT. As protein: CASSLQGRQPQHF.

This clonotype has at least ten counts. The chain uses TRBV12-3 or TRBV12-4 and TRBJ2-7; 7 positions agree with TRBD1. There are 13 residues in the CDR3. V was pared by 5 bases and J by 2 bases, with 3 bases of the junction left unmatched. As DNA, the CDR3 is TGTGCCAGCAGTAATGGACAGGCCTACGAGCAGTACTTC. It encodes CASSNGQAYEQYF.

This clonotype was recorded many times. The chain links TRBV27 to TRBJ2-6; D might be TRBD1 (5 bases). V was shortened by 3 bases and J by 2 bases, with 14 bases between the two germline ends. Germline assignment: CDR1 MNHEY and CDR2 SMNVEV (reference sequence). The CDR3 is made up of 17 amino acids. The CDR3 nucleotides read TGTGCCAGCAGTTTCTCCGCAGGGATTCCTGGGGCCAACGTCCTGACTTTC. Translating gives CASSFSAGIPGANVLTF. The whole variable domain, filled in from reference TRBV27 and TRBJ2-6, reads EAQVTQNPRYLITVTGKKLTVTCSQNMNHEYMSWYRQDPGLGLRQIYYSMNVEVTDKGDVPEGYKVSRKEKRNFPLILESPSPNQTSLYFCASSFSAGIPGANVLTFGAGSRLTVL.

This clonotype was counted at least ten times. The chain is built from TRBV3-1 and TRBJ2-1, with 9 bases identical to TRBD2. CDR1 is LGHDT, CDR2 YNNKEL, per germline (reference sequence). This CDR3 comprises 18 residues. J was trimmed by 8 bases and V by 5 bases; bases with no gene match: 19. The CDR3 coding sequence is TGTGCCAGCAGCGAATCGGGAGTTCTAGCGGGGTCCGGGGATGAGCAGTTCTTC. It yields the protein CASSESGVLAGSGDEQFF.

The chain is built from TRBV20-1 and TRBJ1-5, with TRBD1 as a possible D gene (5 bases). The CDR3 has 16 residues. The germline V and J ends were trimmed by 6 bases and 0 bases, with 18 bases remaining between them. Germline lookup yields CDR1 DFQATT and CDR2 SNEGSKA (reference sequence). The CDR3 spells CSAGRPWDGSNQPQHF. In nucleotides, the CDR3 is TGCAGTGCGGGAAGACCGTGGGACGGTAGCAATCAGCCCCAGCATTTT.

This clonotype was seen at least ten times. The chain has TRBV6-2 or TRBV6-3 and TRBJ2-1; no clear D gene. Trimming stripped 2 bases from V and 4 bases from J, with 3 bases between. The CDR3 extends over 12 amino acids. The germline V gene has CDR1 MNHEY and CDR2 SVGEGT. CDR3 nucleotide sequence: TGTGCCAGCAGTTACCCGTACAATGAGCAGTTCTTC. Its translation: CASSYPYNEQFF.

Comment on this clonotype: The junction departs from the called germline gene at one end, perhaps through a read error. The chain uses TRBV11-3 and TRBJ2-1; 10 bases map to TRBD2. The CDR3 extends over 15 amino acids. Germline V lookup: CDR1 SGHNT, CDR2 YENEEA. CDR3 coding DNA: TGTGCCAGCAGCTACGGGACTAGCGCATACAATGGGCAGTTCTTC. Translated: CASSYGTSAYNGQFF.

This clonotype came up many times. The junction and the germline gene differ at one end; a read error may be behind it. The chain links TRBV18 to TRBJ2-1; maybe TRBD2 (6 bases). The CDR3 has 14 amino acids. CDR1 and CDR2 from the germline V gene are KGHSH and LQKENI. The CDR3 is CVSSPPKGTNEQFF. The CDR3 nucleotides read TGTGTCAGCTCACCACCGAAGGGGACTAATGAGCAGTTCTTC.